This TCR beta chain was documented in a study of T-cell memory formation after mild COVID-19. Across the study: Largely donor-specific TCR clusters were found.

This clonotype was counted once. The antigen remains undetermined. TCRdb re-analysed the 5' RACE reads in MiXCR, keeping a single row per CDR3 protein. The data show under 550,000 distinct CDR3 sequences, around a sixth seen once. CDR1 and CDR2 from the germline V gene are SQVTM and ANQGSEA. Trimming cost V 2 bases and J 4 bases; bases outside gene matches: 6. This CDR3 comprises 14 residues. Whole-study results and caveats: Clones shrinking between day 15 and 85 showed a balanced CD4/CD8 split, and those that grew later tilted toward CD4+. Within pre-infection memory, some responding clones were found, suggesting cross-reactive memory joined. Second-wave clones reaching peak frequency on day 37 lacked confirmed SARS-CoV-2 specificity.

Sample: PBMCs or a T cell subset sorted from them (not recorded which). The chain is built from TRBV29-1 and TRBJ2-7; TRBD2 agrees at 9 bases. This TCR came from an adult woman who had mild COVID-19 (a few samples of this study predate the infection). Cell type and time point are not known. CDR3: CSVELLAGRYEQYF. The CDR3, as DNA: TGCAGCGTTGAACTGCTAGCGGGACGTTACGAGCAGTACTTC.